The sequence of this T cell receptor (beta chain) was determined in a study of shared clonotypes between healthy human individuals. This clone was seen at least ten times. Its antigen is currently unknown. CDR3 length: 14 residues. Germline CDR1 reads SEHNR; CDR2 reads FQNEAQ (reference sequence). Trimming took off 0 bases at V and 3 bases at J, with 8 bases between the two ends. General observations from the study: Incompleteness in sorted-subset sequencing, despite large depth, was shown by rarefaction.

Only in-frame clones appear in the TCRdb table, and some are missing; sequencing was by immunoSEQ multiplex PCR. Among over 850,000 clones, around 78% were seen once, and the ten largest hold about 0.52%. V is TRBV7-9 and J is TRBJ1-1; D is possibly TRBD1 (5 bases). Sequenced: memory CD4+ T cells from PBMCs. Subset described: CD45RA-negative fraction. This TCR derives from a man between 18 and 29 years old in good health. Some clones in this sample may be carry-over from other donors' samples. The CDR3: CASSLAGVHTEAFF. The CDR3 coding sequence is TGTGCCAGCAGCTTAGCAGGGGTCCACACTGAAGCTTTCTTT.